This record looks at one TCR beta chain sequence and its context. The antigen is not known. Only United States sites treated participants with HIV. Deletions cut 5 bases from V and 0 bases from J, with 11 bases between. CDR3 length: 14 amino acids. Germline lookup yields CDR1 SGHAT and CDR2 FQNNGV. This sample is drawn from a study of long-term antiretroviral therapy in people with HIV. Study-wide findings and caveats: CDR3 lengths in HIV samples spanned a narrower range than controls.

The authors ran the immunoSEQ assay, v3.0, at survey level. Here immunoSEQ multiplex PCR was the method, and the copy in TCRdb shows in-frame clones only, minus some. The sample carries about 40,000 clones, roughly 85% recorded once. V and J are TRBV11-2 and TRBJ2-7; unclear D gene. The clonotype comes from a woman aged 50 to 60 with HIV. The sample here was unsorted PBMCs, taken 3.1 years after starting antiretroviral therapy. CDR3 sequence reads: CASSEGWSSYEQYF. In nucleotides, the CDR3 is TGTGCCAGCAGCGAAGGGTGGAGCTCCTACGAGCAGTACTTC.